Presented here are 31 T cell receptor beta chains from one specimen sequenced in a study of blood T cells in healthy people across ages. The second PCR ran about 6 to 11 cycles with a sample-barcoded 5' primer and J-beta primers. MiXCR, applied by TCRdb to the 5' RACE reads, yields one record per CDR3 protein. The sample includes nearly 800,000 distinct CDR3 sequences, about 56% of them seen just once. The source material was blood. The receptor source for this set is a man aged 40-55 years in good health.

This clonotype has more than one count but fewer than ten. CDR3 amino acids: CASSAGTGETQYF. The CDR3 DNA follows: TGTGCCAGCAGCGCCGGGACAGGAGAGACCCAGTACTTC. V and J are TRBV2 and TRBJ2-5, with 8 positions matching TRBD1. In germline, CDR1 is SNHLY, CDR2 FYNNEI. The CDR3 runs 13 residues. The V and J ends lost 6 bases and 4 bases, in that order; junction bases with no gene match: 4. Drawing the rest from reference TRBV2 and TRBJ2-5, the complete variable domain is EPEVTQTPSHQVTQMGQEVILRCVPISNHLYFYWYRQILGQKVEFLVSFYNNEISEKSEIFDDQFSVERPDGSNFTLKIRSTKLEDSAMYFCASSAGTGETQYFGPGTRLLVL.

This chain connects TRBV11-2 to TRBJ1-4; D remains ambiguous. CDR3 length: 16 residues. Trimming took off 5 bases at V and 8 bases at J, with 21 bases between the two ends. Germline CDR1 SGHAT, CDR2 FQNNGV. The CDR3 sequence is CASSQIAGTGGEKLFF. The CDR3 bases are TGTGCCAGCAGCCAGATAGCGGGCACGGGTGGGGAAAAACTGTTTTTT.

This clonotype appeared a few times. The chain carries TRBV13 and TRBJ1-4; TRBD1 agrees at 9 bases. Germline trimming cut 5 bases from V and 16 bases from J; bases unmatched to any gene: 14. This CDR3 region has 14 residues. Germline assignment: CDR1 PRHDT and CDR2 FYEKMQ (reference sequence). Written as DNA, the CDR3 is TGTGCCAGCAGCGCTGCGAATGCCGGGACAGGGACGTTTTTT. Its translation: CASSAANAGTGTFF.

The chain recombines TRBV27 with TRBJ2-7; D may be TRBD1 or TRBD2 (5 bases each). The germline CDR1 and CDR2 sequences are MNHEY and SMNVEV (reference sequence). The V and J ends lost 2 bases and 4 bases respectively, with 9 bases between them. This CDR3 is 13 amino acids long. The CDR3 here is CASSLRWGYEQYF. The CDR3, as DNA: TGTGCCAGCAGTTTACGGTGGGGGTACGAGCAGTACTTC.

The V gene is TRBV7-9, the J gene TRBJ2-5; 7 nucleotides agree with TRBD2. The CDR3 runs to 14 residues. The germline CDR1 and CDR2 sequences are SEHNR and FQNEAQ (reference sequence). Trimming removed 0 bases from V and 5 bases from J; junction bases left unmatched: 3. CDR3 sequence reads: CASSLAGGFETQYF. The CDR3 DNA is TGTGCCAGCAGCTTAGCGGGGGGGTTTGAGACCCAGTACTTC.

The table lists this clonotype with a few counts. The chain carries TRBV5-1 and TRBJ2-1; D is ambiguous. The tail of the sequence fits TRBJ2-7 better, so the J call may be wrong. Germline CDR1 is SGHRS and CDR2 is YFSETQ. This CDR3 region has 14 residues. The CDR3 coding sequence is TGCGCCAGCAGCTTGGTTGCCTCCTACAATGAGCAGTACTTC. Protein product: CASSLVASYNEQYF.

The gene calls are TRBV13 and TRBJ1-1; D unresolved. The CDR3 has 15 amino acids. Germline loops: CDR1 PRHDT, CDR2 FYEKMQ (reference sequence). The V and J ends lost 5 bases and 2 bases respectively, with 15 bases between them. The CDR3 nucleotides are TGTGCCAGCAGCAACCGCCGGATCATCAACACTGAAGCTTTCTTT. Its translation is CASSNRRIINTEAFF.

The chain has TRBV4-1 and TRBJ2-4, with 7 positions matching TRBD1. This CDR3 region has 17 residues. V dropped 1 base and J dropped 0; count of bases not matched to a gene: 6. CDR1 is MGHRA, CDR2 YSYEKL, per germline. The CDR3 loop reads CASSQVGQGVAKNIQYF. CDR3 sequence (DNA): TGCGCCAGCAGCCAAGTAGGGCAGGGGGTAGCCAAAAACATTCAGTACTTC.

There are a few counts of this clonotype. CDR3 DNA: TGTGCCAGCAGTCGCCTAGGACAGGGTAATCAGCCCCAGCATTTT. Translating it yields CASSRLGQGNQPQHF. The rearrangement uses TRBV28 and TRBJ1-5; 8 nucleotides line up with TRBD1. Germline values: CDR1 MDHEN, CDR2 SYDVKM. Trimming took 5 bases from V and 4 from J; bases not matched to a gene: 7. CDR3 size: 15 residues.

The CDR3 loop is CASSPTAPSGGYNSPLHF. DNA for the CDR3: TGTGCCAGCAGCCCGACAGCACCTAGTGGGGGATATAATTCACCCCTCCACTTT. The gene calls are TRBV27 and TRBJ1-6, with D perhaps matching TRBD1 (5 bases). Trimming removed 6 bases from V and 4 bases from J, with 22 bases in between. Looked up from germline, CDR1 is MNHEY and CDR2 is SMNVEV (reference sequence). This CDR3 has 18 amino acids.

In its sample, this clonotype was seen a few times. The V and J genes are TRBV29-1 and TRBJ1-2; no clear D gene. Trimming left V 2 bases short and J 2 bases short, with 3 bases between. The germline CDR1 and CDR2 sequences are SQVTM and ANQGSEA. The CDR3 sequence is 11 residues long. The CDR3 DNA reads TGCAGCGTTGAAACCAACTATGGCTACACCTTC. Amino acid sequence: CSVETNYGYTF.

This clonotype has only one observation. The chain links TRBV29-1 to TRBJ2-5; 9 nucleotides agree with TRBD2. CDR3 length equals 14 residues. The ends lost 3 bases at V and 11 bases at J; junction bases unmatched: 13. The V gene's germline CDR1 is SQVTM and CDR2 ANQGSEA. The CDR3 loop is CSVEGTSIFNEQYF. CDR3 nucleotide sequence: TGCAGCGTTGAGGGGACTAGCATCTTCAATGAGCAGTACTTC.

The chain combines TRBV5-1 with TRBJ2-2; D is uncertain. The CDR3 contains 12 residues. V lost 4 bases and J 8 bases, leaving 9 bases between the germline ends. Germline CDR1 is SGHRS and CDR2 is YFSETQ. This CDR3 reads CASSPNSGELFF. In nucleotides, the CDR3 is TGCGCCAGCAGCCCTAACTCAGGGGAGCTGTTTTTT. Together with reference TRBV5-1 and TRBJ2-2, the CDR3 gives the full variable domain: KAGVTQTPRYLIKTRGQQVTLSCSPISGHRSVSWYQQTPGQGLQFLFEYFSETQRNKGNFPGRFSGRQFSNSRSEMNVSTLELGDSALYLCASSPNSGELFFGEGSRLTVL.

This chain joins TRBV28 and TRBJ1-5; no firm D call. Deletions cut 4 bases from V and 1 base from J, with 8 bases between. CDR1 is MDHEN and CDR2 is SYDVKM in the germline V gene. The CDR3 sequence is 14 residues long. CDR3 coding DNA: TGTGCCAGCAGTTCGAGAAGGAGCAATCAGCCCCAGCATTTT. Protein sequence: CASSSRRSNQPQHF.

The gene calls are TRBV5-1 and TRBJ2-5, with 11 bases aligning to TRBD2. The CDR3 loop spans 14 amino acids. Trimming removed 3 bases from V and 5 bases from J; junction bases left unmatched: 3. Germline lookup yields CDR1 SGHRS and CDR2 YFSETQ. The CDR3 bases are TGCGCCAGCAGCTATAGCGGGGGGGCGGAGACCCAGTACTTC. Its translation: CASSYSGGAETQYF.

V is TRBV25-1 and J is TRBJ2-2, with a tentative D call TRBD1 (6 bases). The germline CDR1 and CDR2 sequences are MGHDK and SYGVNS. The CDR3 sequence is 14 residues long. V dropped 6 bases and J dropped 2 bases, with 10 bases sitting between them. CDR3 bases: TGTGCCAGCAGATGGGGGCCTAACACCGGGGAGCTGTTTTTT. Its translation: CASRWGPNTGELFF.

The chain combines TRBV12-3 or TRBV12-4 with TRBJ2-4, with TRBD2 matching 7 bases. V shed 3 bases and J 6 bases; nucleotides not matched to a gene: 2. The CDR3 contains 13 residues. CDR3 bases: TGTGCCAGCAGTTTCGCGGGGGTAAACATTCAGTACTTC. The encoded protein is CASSFAGVNIQYF.

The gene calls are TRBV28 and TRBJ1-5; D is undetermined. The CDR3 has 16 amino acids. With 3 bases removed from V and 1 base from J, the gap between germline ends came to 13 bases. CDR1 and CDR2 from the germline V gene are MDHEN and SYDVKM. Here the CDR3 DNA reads TGTGCCAGCAGTTTTCCGGGAATGCGGAGCAATCAGCCCCAGCATTTT. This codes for CASSFPGMRSNQPQHF.

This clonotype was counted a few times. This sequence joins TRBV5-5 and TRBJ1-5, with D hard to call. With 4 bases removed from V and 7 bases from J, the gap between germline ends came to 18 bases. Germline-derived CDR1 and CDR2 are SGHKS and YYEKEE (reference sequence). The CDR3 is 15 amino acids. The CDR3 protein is CASSPGGVLGQPQHF. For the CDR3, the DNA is TGTGCCAGCAGCCCGGGTGGGGTACTGGGGCAGCCCCAGCATTTT.

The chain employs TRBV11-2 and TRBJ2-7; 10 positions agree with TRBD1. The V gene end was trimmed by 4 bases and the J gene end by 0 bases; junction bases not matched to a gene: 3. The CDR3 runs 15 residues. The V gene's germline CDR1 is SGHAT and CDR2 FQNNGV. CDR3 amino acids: CASSSGTGASYEQYF. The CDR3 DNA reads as TGTGCCAGCAGCTCCGGGACAGGGGCCTCCTACGAGCAGTACTTC.

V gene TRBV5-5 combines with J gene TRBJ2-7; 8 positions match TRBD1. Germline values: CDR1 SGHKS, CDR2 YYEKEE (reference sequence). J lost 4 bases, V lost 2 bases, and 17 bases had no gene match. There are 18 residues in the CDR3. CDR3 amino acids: CASSLADVTGGRPYEQYF. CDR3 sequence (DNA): TGTGCCAGCAGCTTAGCCGACGTTACAGGGGGGAGGCCTTACGAGCAGTACTTC.

The CDR3 loop reads CASSHLPDLADSSYNEQFF. The CDR3 nucleotides are TGTGCCAGCAGCCACCTCCCAGACCTAGCGGATAGCTCCTACAATGAGCAGTTCTTC. The chain employs TRBV3-1 and TRBJ2-1, with TRBD2 matching 7 bases. V lost 3 bases, J lost 0 bases, and 14 bases stayed unmatched. CDR1 LGHDT and CDR2 YNNKEL come from the germline V gene (reference sequence). The CDR3 is 19 amino acids.

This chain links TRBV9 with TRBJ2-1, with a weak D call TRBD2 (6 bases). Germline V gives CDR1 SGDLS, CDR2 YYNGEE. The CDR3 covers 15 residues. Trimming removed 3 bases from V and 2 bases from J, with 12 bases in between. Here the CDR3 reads CASSADGSPYNEQFF. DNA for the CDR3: TGTGCCAGCAGCGCCGACGGGAGTCCCTACAATGAGCAGTTCTTC.

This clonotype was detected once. CDR3 DNA: TGTGCCACCAGTGATTTGCGGGAGGGGGAGCAGTACTTC. Encoded protein: CATSDLREGEQYF. The V gene is TRBV24-1, the J gene TRBJ2-7, with TRBD2 identical over 8 bases. Germline values: CDR1 KGHDR, CDR2 SFDVKD. The CDR3 runs to 13 residues. Losses at the gene ends were 0 bases for V and 7 bases for J; bases not matched to a gene: 1.

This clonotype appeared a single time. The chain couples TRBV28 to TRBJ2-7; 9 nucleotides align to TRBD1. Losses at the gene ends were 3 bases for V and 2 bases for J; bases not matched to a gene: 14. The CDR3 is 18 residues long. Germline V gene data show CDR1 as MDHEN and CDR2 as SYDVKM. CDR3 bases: TGTGCCAGCAGTTTGATCGGCGCCCACAGGGGGCTGCCCTACGAGCAGTACTTC. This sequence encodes CASSLIGAHRGLPYEQYF.

CDR3 loop: CASSVTGDKNIQYF. CDR3 sequence (DNA): TGCGCCAGCAGCGTGACGGGGGACAAAAACATTCAGTACTTC. This chain connects TRBV5-1 to TRBJ2-4; D possibly corresponds to TRBD2 (6 bases). Trimming took 4 bases from V and 3 from J, leaving 11 bases between them. Germline V gene lookup returns CDR1 SGHRS and CDR2 YFSETQ. The length of the CDR3 is 14 residues.

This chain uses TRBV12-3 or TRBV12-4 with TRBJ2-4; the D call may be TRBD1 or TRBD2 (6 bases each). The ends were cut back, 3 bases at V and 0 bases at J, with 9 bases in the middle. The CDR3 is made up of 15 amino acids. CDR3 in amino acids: CASSFKGGAKNIQYF. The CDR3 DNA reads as TGTGCCAGCAGTTTCAAGGGGGGAGCCAAAAACATTCAGTACTTC.

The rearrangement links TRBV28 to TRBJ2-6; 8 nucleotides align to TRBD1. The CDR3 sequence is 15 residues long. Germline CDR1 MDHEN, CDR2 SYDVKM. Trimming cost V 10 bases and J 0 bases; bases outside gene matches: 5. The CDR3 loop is CATGQANSGANVLTF. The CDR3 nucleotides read TGTGCCACGGGACAGGCAAACTCTGGGGCCAACGTCCTGACTTTC.

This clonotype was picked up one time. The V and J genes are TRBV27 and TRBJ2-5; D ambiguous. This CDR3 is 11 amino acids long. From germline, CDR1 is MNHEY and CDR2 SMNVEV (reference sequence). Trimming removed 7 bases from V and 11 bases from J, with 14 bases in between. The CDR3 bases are TGTGCCAGCACCCGATACAATGAGCAGTACTTC. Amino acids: CASTRYNEQYF.

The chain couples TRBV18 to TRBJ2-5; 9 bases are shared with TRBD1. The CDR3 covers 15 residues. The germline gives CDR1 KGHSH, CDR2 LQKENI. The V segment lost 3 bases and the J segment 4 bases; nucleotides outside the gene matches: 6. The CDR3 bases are TGTGCCAGCTCACCTACAGGGGGCGCGAGAGAGACCCAGTACTTC. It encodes CASSPTGGARETQYF.

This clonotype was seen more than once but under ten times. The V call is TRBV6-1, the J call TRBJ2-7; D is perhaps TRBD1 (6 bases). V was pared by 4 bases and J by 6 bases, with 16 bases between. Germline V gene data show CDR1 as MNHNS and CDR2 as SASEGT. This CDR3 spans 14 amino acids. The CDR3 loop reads CASSGQVLTSEQYF. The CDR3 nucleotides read TGTGCCAGCAGTGGACAGGTACTTACGTCCGAGCAGTACTTC.